This is a list of T cell receptor beta chains from one sample in a study of blood T cell repertoires in COVID-19. This table comes from immunoSEQ multiplex PCR, and its TCRdb copy is limited to in-frame clones, with some not included. Seen here are roughly 200,000 clones, about 81% observed once, and the top ten hold around 9%. The source material was PBMCs or T cells enriched from blood (not recorded which). The receptors derive from a man in his forties who had recovered from COVID-19. Each CDR3 is given with its conserved first and last residue. D genes are given only for firm matches. Size tells how often a clone was seen (once, few, many) or the class of an expanded clone, and some rows leave it out.

CDR3 protein | CDR3 DNA | V gene | clone size | D gene | J gene | CDR3 length
CASSHRRGGLGEQYF | TGCGCCAGCAGTCACCGTAGAGGAGGGTTAGGGGAGCAGTACTTC | TRBV23-1 | NA | NA | TRBJ2-7 | 15
CASSLSLTGFASDTQYF | TGTGCCAGCAGCCTCTCCCTGACAGGGTTTGCGTCGGATACGCAGTATTTT | TRBV11-2 | NA | TRBD1 | TRBJ2-3 | 17
CASSTYRAGELFF | TGTGCCAGTAGTACCTACAGGGCCGGGGAGCTGTTTTTT | TRBV19 | NA | NA | TRBJ2-2 | 13
CASSRGKVYGYTF | TGTGCCAGCAGCAGGGGTAAAGTCTATGGCTACACCTTC | TRBV12-3/TRBV12-4 | NA | NA | TRBJ1-2 | 13
CASSFIPAPRGDTDTQYF | TGTGCCAGCAGCTTTATTCCAGCGCCGCGGGGGGACACAGATACGCAGTATTTT | TRBV7-3 | NA | TRBD2 | TRBJ2-3 | 18
CASSPPGRGVAGANVLTF | TGTGCCAGCTCACCACCGGGGAGGGGCGTTGCTGGGGCCAACGTCCTGACTTTC | TRBV18 | few | TRBD2 | TRBJ2-6 | 18
CASGPWDRLTDTQYF | TGTGCTAGTGGTCCCTGGGACAGGCTCACAGATACGCAGTATTTT | TRBV12-5 | NA | TRBD1 | TRBJ2-3 | 15
CASSGTGENSPLHF | TGTGCCAGCAGCGGGACAGGGGAAAATTCACCCCTCCACTTT | TRBV25-1 | NA | TRBD1 | TRBJ1-6 | 14
CASRPTGGNTIYF | TGTGCCAGCAGGCCTACAGGGGGAAACACCATATATTTT | TRBV12-3/TRBV12-4 | NA | NA | TRBJ1-3 | 13
CASSPRTGGTDTQYF | TGTGCCAGCAGCCCCCGGACAGGGGGGACAGATACGCAGTATTTT | TRBV3-1/TRBV3-2 | NA | TRBD1 | TRBJ2-3 | 15
CASSEPDRSNQPQHF | TGCGCCAGCAGTGAGCCGGACAGGTCCAATCAGCCCCAGCATTTT | TRBV10-2 | NA | TRBD1 | TRBJ1-5 | 15
CASSPPTDNSPLHF | TGTGCCAGCTCACCTCCGACAGATAATTCACCCCTCCACTTT | TRBV18 | NA | NA | TRBJ1-6 | 14
CASSPREGRNQPQHF | TGTGCCAGCTCACCTCGGGAGGGAAGGAATCAGCCCCAGCATTTT | TRBV18 | once | NA | TRBJ1-5 | 15
CAWSAQGAGQPQHF | TGTGCCTGGAGTGCACAGGGGGCCGGGCAGCCCCAGCATTTT | TRBV30 | once | TRBD1 | TRBJ1-5 | 14
CASSRRQGARYEQYF | TGTGCCAGCAGCCGTAGACAGGGGGCGCGGTACGAGCAGTACTTC | TRBV4-2 | NA | TRBD1 | TRBJ2-7 | 15
CASSLALEGYGYTF | TGCGCCAGCAGCTTGGCCTTGGAGGGATATGGCTACACCTTC | TRBV5-1 | few | NA | TRBJ1-2 | 14
CASSLGGLAGDNEQFF | TGTGCCAGCAGCTTGGGGGGACTAGCGGGGGACAATGAGCAGTTCTTC | TRBV5-4 | NA | TRBD2 | TRBJ2-1 | 16
CASSLGLAGGYSYEQYF | TGCGCCAGCAGCTTGGGGCTAGCGGGGGGTTACTCCTACGAGCAGTACTTC | TRBV5-1 | NA | TRBD2 | TRBJ2-7 | 17
CASSGTAGTNQPQHF | TGTGCCAGCAGTGGAACAGCTGGTACCAATCAGCCCCAGCATTTT | TRBV2 | NA | NA | TRBJ1-5 | 15
CASRAVRGSNQPQHF | TGTGCCAGCAGAGCCGTTAGGGGTAGCAATCAGCCCCAGCATTTT | TRBV27 | NA | NA | TRBJ1-5 | 15
CAASPHTGGFGNTIYF | TGTGCCGCCTCCCCACATACAGGGGGCTTTGGAAACACCATATATTTT | TRBV30 | NA | TRBD1 | TRBJ1-3 | 16
CASSVAVNSPLHF | TGTGCCAGCAGCGTAGCGGTGAATTCACCCCTCCACTTT | TRBV9 | NA | NA | TRBJ1-6 | 13
CASRPGQGVNYGYTF | TGTGCCAGCAGGCCGGGACAGGGGGTGAACTATGGCTACACCTTC | TRBV2 | once | TRBD1 | TRBJ1-2 | 15
CASSLEAGVGETQYF | TGTGCCAGCTCACTCGAAGCGGGAGTGGGGGAGACCCAGTACTTC | TRBV18 | NA | TRBD2 | TRBJ2-5 | 15
CASSLSRPGTGLAFF | TGTGCCAGCAGCTTGTCACGTCCCGGGACAGGGTTAGCTTTCTTT | TRBV5-6 | few | TRBD1 | TRBJ1-1 | 15
CASNPDVGDRNSYEQYF | TGTGCCAGCAACCCGGATGTAGGGGACAGGAATTCCTACGAGCAGTACTTC | TRBV21-1 | NA | NA | TRBJ2-7 | 17